The rows below give T cell receptor beta chains drawn from one sample of a study of T cells in localized non-small cell lung cancer. The table came from immunoSEQ multiplex PCR; TCRdb's copy has only in-frame clones and leaves some out. In the table there are approximately 67,000 clones, 84% of which are singletons. This specimen consisted of peripheral blood, obtained before any cancer treatment. The receptors were gathered from a female donor of 60 years or more with stage I lung adenocarcinoma. The CDR3 runs from the conserved cysteine through the conserved F or W.

>TRBV23-1|19|TRBJ2-7
CASRLPGASGRAGSYEQYF
>TRBV29-1|14|TRBJ2-1
CSVVGQGASNEQFF
>TRBV30|14|TRBJ2-5
CAWALAGGGETQYF
>TRBV18|14|TRBJ2-7
CASSPPSSSGEQYF
>TRBV5-1|17|TRBJ2-2
CASSYLGSSGNTGELFF
>TRBV2|15|TRBJ2-1
CASSLTSANYNEQFF
>TRBV11-2|14|TRBJ1-1
CASSGQYGGTEAFF
>TRBV7-9|14|TRBJ2-2
CASSLDPSTGELFF
>TRBV7-3|15|TRBJ2-3
CASSLSGGRTDTQYF
>TRBV6-6|14|TRBJ1-5
CASRGQGRNQPQHF
>TRBV29-1|13|TRBJ2-7
CSVEKDRGGEQYF
>TRBV9|14|TRBJ1-1
CASSPRGMNTEAFF
>TRBV20-1|11|TRBJ1-1
CSADKNTEAFF
>TRBV27|12|TRBJ2-5
CASSSPSETQYF
>TRBV4-1|15|TRBJ1-5
CASSPRGDSNQPQHF
>TRBV6-1|13|TRBJ2-7
CASRGDRLYEQYF